The clone carrying this T cell receptor (beta chain) was observed a few times. The antigen is undetermined. The sample comes from a study of T cell responses to AZD1222 COVID-19 vaccine. Study-wide results and caveats: Two AZD1222 administrations were followed by greater Spike-specific TCR breadth and depth.

The table came from immunoSEQ multiplex PCR; TCRdb's copy has only in-frame clones and leaves some out. The data show 150,000 or so clones, 80% to 90% seen once. Germline CDR1 is SQVTM and CDR2 is ANQGSEA. With 6 bases removed from V and 1 base from J, the gap between germline ends came to 11 bases. This CDR3 comprises 13 residues. Sequenced material: peripheral blood, taken on day 0 of MenACWY control vaccination. This receptor was identified in an adult in good health. The genes are TRBV29-1 and TRBJ2-3; D might be TRBD1 (6 bases). CDR3: CSVDSGGTDTQYF. The CDR3 bases are TGCAGCGTGGATTCAGGGGGCACAGATACGCAGTATTTT.